This is a list of T cell receptor beta chains from one sample in a study of T cells in Graves' hyperthyroidism and ophthalmopathy. TCRdb processed the multiplex PCR reads anew with MiXCR; each CDR3 protein has one entry. The data contain about 400,000 distinct CDR3 sequences, around 14% of them singletons. Sample: blood. The receptors here all came from a woman under 30 with Graves' hyperthyroidism. Both conserved end residues are part of each CDR3. D genes are given only for firm matches. Rows may omit the clone size; those that give it use once, few, many or a size class.

>many|.|TRBJ1-1|TRBV20-1
TGCAGTGCCAAGGACAGATTGAACACTGAAGCTTTCTTT
CSAKDRLNTEAFF
>many|.|TRBJ2-3|TRBV5-4
TGTGCCAGCAGCCCGGCGGGTGGGACCCGCACAGATACGCAGTATTTT
CASSPAGGTRTDTQYF
>many|TRBD2|TRBJ2-3|TRBV7-6
TGTGCCAGCAGCCTCGGCCTAGCGGAAGATACGCAGTATTTT
CASSLGLAEDTQYF
>many|.|TRBJ2-1|TRBV7-3
TGTGCCAGCAGCATACTAGCCCTCCCTCACAATGAGCAGTTCTTC
CASSILALPHNEQFF
>many|.|TRBJ1-2|TRBV5-1
TGCGCCAGCAGCTTGGGCCAGCGCTCTGATGGCTACACCTTC
CASSLGQRSDGYTF
>many|.|TRBJ2-7|TRBV7-9
TGTGCCAGCAGCCCCCCGGGACTGACGTTTTTGCAGTACTTC
CASSPPGLTFLQYF
>few|.|TRBJ2-3|TRBV7-3
TGTGCCAGCAGCTTCAATCAAGGCGGCACAGATACGCAGTATTTT
CASSFNQGGTDTQYF
>few|.|TRBJ2-7|TRBV28
TGTGCCGTAGGCAGAACCTACGAGCAGTACTTC
CAVGRTYEQYF
>few|TRBD2|TRBJ2-7|TRBV10-2
TGCGCCAGCAGTGAATCGGGACTAGCGGGAGGTGAGCAGTACTTC
CASSESGLAGGEQYF
>few|.|TRBJ2-1|TRBV20-1
TGCAGTGCGTATAGAGGGGGCAATGAGCAGTTCTTC
CSAYRGGNEQFF
>.|.|TRBJ2-3|TRBV13
TGTGCCAGCAGCTTGGGGGGTAGCGCAGAGGGTGATACGCAGTATTTT
CASSLGGSAEGDTQYF
>many|TRBD1|TRBJ2-1|TRBV10-3
TGTGCCATCAGTGAATCCGACAGGGGCAATGAGCAGTTCTTC
CAISESDRGNEQFF
>many|.|TRBJ2-2|TRBV7-2
TGTGCCAGCAGCTTAGCAGGGATGAACACCGGGGAGCTGTTTTTT
CASSLAGMNTGELFF
>many|.|TRBJ2-5|TRBV3-1
TGTGCCAGCAGCCCCAGGAACTTCCAAGAGACCCAGTACTTC
CASSPRNFQETQYF
>few|.|TRBJ2-7|TRBV5-6
TGTGCCAGCAGCTTGGCAGGCTTCTCCTACGAGCAGTACTTC
CASSLAGFSYEQYF
>few|.|TRBJ1-6|TRBV13
TGTGCCAGCAGCCGTAGTGAAGAGCGTAATTCACCCCTCCACTTT
CASSRSEERNSPLHF
>few|TRBD2|TRBJ2-3|TRBV4-2
TGTGCCAGCAGCCAAACCGGGACTAGCGGATATACGCAGTATTTT
CASSQTGTSGYTQYF
>few|.|TRBJ1-5|TRBV5-6
TGTGCCAGCAGCTTCCAGGGTCGCAATCAGCCCCAGCATTTT
CASSFQGRNQPQHF
>.|.|TRBJ2-7|TRBV10-3
TGTGCCATCAGAGCCGGGACCCTCGGCGTAGGCGAGCAGTACTTC
CAIRAGTLGVGEQYF
>few|TRBD1|TRBJ2-1|TRBV7-9
TGTGCCAGCAGAGAGGGGGCGGGCAATGAGCAGCTCTTC
CASREGAGNEQLF
>.|TRBD2|TRBJ2-5|TRBV5-1
TGCGCCAGCAGCCCCCTCGCTGTGGGGGCGGGGGGCCAAGAGACCCAGTACTTC
CASSPLAVGAGGQETQYF
>.|.|TRBJ2-1|TRBV15
TGTGCCACCAGCCTAGGGGGGGGAGACTACAATGAGCAGTTCTTC
CATSLGGGDYNEQFF
>few|TRBD1|TRBJ2-5|TRBV5-1
TGCGCCAGCAGCCGACAGGGCGGCGTCGAGACCCAGTACTTC
CASSRQGGVETQYF
>.|.|TRBJ2-2|TRBV4-2
TGTGCCAGCAGCCAAGATCCAGGGGTAGCAACCGGGGAGCTGTTTTTT
CASSQDPGVATGELFF
>many|.|TRBJ2-5|TRBV19
TGTGCCAGTAGCCAATTCGGGACCCAGTACTTC
CASSQFGTQYF
>many|.|TRBJ1-4|TRBV2
TGTGCCAGCAGTGATTCGGGACGGACTTGGGAAAAACTGTTTTTT
CASSDSGRTWEKLFF
>many|.|TRBJ2-7|TRBV30
TGTGCCGGTATGGGGGGTGGCGAGCAGTACTTC
CAGMGGGEQYF
>few|.|TRBJ2-7|TRBV14
TGTGCCAGCAGCCAAGATTCGGTGTATTACGAGCAGTACTTC
CASSQDSVYYEQYF
>few|.|TRBJ2-7|TRBV7-6
TGTGCCAGCAGCTTTTCTAGCGGACAGGGAGGGGAGCAGTACTTC
CASSFSSGQGGEQYF
>once|.|TRBJ2-6|TRBV19
TGTGCCAGTTTTGGGGAGGCCGGGGCCAACGTCCTGACTTTC
CASFGEAGANVLTF
>.|TRBD2|TRBJ2-3|TRBV3-1
TGTGCCAGCAGCCGACTAGCGGGAGGAGAAACGCAGTATTTT
CASSRLAGGETQYF
>many|.|TRBJ1-5|TRBV12-3/TRBV12-4
TGTGCCAGCACCGCTATGGGGAGTCAGCCCCAGCATTTT
CASTAMGSQPQHF
>many|.|TRBJ1-3|TRBV12-3/TRBV12-4
TGTGCCAGCAGTTTACTCAGGGGCGATGGAAACACCATATATTTT
CASSLLRGDGNTIYF
>many|TRBD2|TRBJ2-3|TRBV6-1
TGTGCCACCTCGCGGGGGGCGGACACAGATACGCAGTATTTT
CATSRGADTDTQYF
>many|.|TRBJ1-1|TRBV30
TGTGCCTCCGGGTTAGGGGCACCTTCTGAAGCTTTCTTT
CASGLGAPSEAFF
>many|TRBD1|TRBJ1-2|TRBV20-1
TGCAGTGCCACAAACCCCACAGGGGGAGGCTACACCTTC
CSATNPTGGGYTF
>many|TRBD1|TRBJ2-7|TRBV10-3
TGTGCCAACGGACAGGGAAGCTCCTACGAGCAGTACTTC
CANGQGSSYEQYF
>few|.|TRBJ2-1|TRBV12-3/TRBV12-4
TGTGCCAGCAGTTTGTACCGGCTCGAGGAGCAGTTCTTC
CASSLYRLEEQFF
>many|.|TRBJ1-2|TRBV3-1
TGTGCCAGCAGCCCCTCGGCGGACGGAGACTATGGCTACACCTTC
CASSPSADGDYGYTF
>many|TRBD2|TRBJ2-7|TRBV20-1
TGCAGTGCCCATAGCGGGAGCTCCTACGAGCAGTACTTC
CSAHSGSSYEQYF
>many|TRBD2|TRBJ2-5|TRBV3-1
TGTGCCAGCAGCCCTCGTGCGGGGGGATCAGAGACCCAGTACTTC
CASSPRAGGSETQYF
>many|.|TRBJ1-4|TRBV28
TGTGCCAGCAATAGGGTAAAGGAAAAACTGTTTTTT
CASNRVKEKLFF
>many|.|TRBJ1-5|TRBV28
TGTGCCAGCAGTTTCCGCCGAAATCAGCCCCAGCATTTT
CASSFRRNQPQHF
>many|.|TRBJ1-1|TRBV15
TGTGCCACCAGCAAGCTTCGGAACACTGAAGCTTTCTTT
CATSKLRNTEAFF
>many|.|TRBJ1-4|TRBV2
TGTGCCAGCCACCGGGGCTCTAATGAAAAACTGTTTTTT
CASHRGSNEKLFF
>few|TRBD2|TRBJ2-2|TRBV6-1
TGTGCCAGCATGCGGGGGGCGGGAACCGGGGAGCTGTTTTTT
CASMRGAGTGELFF
>many|TRBD2|TRBJ2-5|TRBV27
TGTGCCAGCAGTTTAAGCGGGGAGTTGGAGACCCAGTACTTC
CASSLSGELETQYF
>.|.|TRBJ1-4|TRBV6-5
TGTGCCAGCAGTTCTCTCGGGACTATGGAGCAAAAACTGTTTTTT
CASSSLGTMEQKLFF
>many|.|TRBJ2-7|TRBV28
TGTGCCACCGCGTCACCTCTTACCTACGAGCAGTACTTC
CATASPLTYEQYF
>few|TRBD2|TRBJ2-3|TRBV11-1
TGTGCCCGTGGGTGGTTGAGCGGGAGACTAGATACGCAGTATTTT
CARGWLSGRLDTQYF
>many|.|TRBJ1-3|TRBV6-1
TGTGCCAGCAGTGAACGGGGCAGGGGCTCTGGAAACACCATATATTTT
CASSERGRGSGNTIYF
>.|TRBD1|TRBJ1-2|TRBV5-1
TGCGCCAGCACAGGAGGGGGCGCTGGCTATGGCTACACCTTC
CASTGGGAGYGYTF
>many|TRBD1|TRBJ1-2|TRBV12-3/TRBV12-4
TGTGCCAGCAACCCGAGCGCGACAGGGAGGCGTGACTACACCTTC
CASNPSATGRRDYTF
>.|.|TRBJ2-3|TRBV6-1
TGTGCCAGCAGTTCGGCCCCTACAGGGAATCGTCCAGATACGCAGTATTTT
CASSSAPTGNRPDTQYF
>many|TRBD2|TRBJ2-3|TRBV7-3
TGTGCCAGCAGCCCATCAGCCAGCGGGGGAAGAGATACGCAGTATTTT
CASSPSASGGRDTQYF
>.|.|TRBJ1-2|TRBV12-3/TRBV12-4
TGTGCCAGCAGTTTGCGTGGGGGGGGGATCTATGGCTACACCTTC
CASSLRGGGIYGYTF
>many|.|TRBJ2-7|TRBV9
TGTGCCAGCAGCGATCCCCGGGACTCCAGCTCCGGCGACGAGCAGTACTTC
CASSDPRDSSSGDEQYF
>once|TRBD1|TRBJ2-3|TRBV2
TGTGCCAGCAGCTCAGGGACAGGGGGCGGGACAGATACGCAGTATTTT
CASSSGTGGGTDTQYF
>many|TRBD2|TRBJ2-6|TRBV19
TGTGCCAGTAGCCGGACTAGCGGGTCTGGGGCCAACGTCCTGACTTTC
CASSRTSGSGANVLTF